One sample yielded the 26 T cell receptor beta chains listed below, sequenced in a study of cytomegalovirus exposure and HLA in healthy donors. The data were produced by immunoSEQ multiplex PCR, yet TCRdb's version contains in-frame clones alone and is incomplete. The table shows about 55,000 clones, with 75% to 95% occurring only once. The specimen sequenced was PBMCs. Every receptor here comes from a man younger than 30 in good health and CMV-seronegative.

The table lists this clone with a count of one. CDR3 coding DNA: TGTGCCAGCAGCCTCGTCACTCCGGGACTAGCTGCCGAGCAGTACTTC. This codes for CASSLVTPGLAAEQYF. This sequence joins TRBV4-2 and TRBJ2-7; 9 nucleotides agree with TRBD2. The CDR3 totals 16 residues. V shed 4 bases and J 6 bases; nucleotides not matched to a gene: 13. Germline lookup yields CDR1 LGHNA and CDR2 YNFKEQ.

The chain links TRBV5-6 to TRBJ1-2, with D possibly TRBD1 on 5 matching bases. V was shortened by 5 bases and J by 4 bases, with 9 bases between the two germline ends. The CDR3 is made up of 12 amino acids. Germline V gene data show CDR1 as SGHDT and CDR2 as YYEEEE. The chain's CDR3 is CASSSGGYGYTF. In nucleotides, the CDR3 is TGTGCCAGCAGTTCCGGGGGCTATGGCTACACCTTC.

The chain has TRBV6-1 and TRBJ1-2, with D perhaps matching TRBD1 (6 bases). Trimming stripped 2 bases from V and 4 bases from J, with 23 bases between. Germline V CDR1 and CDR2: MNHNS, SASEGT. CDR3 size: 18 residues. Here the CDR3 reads CASSERRPHRADGYGYTF. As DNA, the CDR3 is TGTGCCAGCAGTGAACGCCGACCACACAGGGCTGACGGCTATGGCTACACCTTC.

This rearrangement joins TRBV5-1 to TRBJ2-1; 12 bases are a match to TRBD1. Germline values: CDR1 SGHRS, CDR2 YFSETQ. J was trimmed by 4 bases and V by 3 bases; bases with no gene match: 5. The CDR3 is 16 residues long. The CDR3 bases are TGCGCCAGCAGCTCGGGGACAGGGGGCACTTACAATGAGCAGTTCTTC. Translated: CASSSGTGGTYNEQFF.

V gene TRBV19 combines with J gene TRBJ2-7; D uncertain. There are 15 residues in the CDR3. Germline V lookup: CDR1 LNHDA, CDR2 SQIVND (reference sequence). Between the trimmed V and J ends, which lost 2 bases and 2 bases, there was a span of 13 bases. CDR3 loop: CASSIQPDGPYEQYF. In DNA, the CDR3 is TGTGCCAGTAGTATACAGCCAGATGGGCCCTACGAGCAGTACTTC. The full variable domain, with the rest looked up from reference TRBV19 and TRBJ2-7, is DGGITQSPKYLFRKEGQNVTLSCEQNLNHDAMYWYRQDPGQGLRLIYYSQIVNDFQKGDIAEGYSVSREKKESFPLTVTSAQKNPTAFYLCASSIQPDGPYEQYFGPGTRLTVT.

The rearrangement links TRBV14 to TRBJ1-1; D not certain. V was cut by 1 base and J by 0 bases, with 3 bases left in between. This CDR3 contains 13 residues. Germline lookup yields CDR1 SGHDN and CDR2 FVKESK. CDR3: CASSQVMNTEAFF. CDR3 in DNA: TGTGCCAGCAGCCAAGTAATGAACACTGAAGCTTTCTTT.

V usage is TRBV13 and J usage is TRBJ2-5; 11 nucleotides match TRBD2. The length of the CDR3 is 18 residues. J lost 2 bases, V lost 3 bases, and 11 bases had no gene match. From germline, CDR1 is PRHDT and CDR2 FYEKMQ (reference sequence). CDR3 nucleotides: TGTGCCAGCAGCTTCTGGACTAGCGGGCGGGGTCTACAAGAGACCCAGTACTTC. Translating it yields CASSFWTSGRGLQETQYF.

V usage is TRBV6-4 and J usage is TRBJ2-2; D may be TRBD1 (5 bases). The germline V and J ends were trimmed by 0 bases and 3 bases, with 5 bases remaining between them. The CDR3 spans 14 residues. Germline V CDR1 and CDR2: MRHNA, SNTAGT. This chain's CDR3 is CASSDSGDTGELFF. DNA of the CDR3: TGTGCCAGCAGTGACTCAGGGGACACCGGGGAGCTGTTTTTT.

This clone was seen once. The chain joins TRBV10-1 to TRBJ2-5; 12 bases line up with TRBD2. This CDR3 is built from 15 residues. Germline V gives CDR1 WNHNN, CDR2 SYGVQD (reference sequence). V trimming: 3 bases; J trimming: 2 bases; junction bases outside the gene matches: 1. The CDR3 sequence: CASSDGLAGQETQYF. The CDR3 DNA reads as TGCGCCAGCAGTGACGGACTAGCGGGGCAAGAGACCCAGTACTTC.

The CDR3 spells CASSFSPGQGIEAFF. CDR3 in DNA: TGTGCCAGCAGTTTCTCTCCGGGACAGGGGATTGAAGCTTTCTTT. This chain links TRBV6-6 with TRBJ1-1; TRBD1 matches at 10 bases. The trim removed 4 bases at V and 7 bases at J, leaving 9 bases unmatched. The CDR3 runs 15 residues. Germline V CDR1 and CDR2: MNHNY, SVGAGI (reference sequence).

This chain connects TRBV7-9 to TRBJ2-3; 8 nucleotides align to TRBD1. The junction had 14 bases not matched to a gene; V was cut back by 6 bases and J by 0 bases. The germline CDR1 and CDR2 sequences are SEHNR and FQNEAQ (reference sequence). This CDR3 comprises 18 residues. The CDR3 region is CASRRPRPGQGSTDTQYF. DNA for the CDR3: TGTGCCAGCAGGAGACCGCGCCCCGGACAGGGTAGCACAGATACGCAGTATTTT. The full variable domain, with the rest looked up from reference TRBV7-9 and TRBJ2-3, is DTGVSQNPRHKITKRGQNVTFRCDPISEHNRLYWYRQTLGQGPEFLTYFQNEAQLEKSRLLSDRFSAERPKGSFSTLEIQRTEQGDSAMYLCASRRPRPGQGSTDTQYFGPGTRLTVL.

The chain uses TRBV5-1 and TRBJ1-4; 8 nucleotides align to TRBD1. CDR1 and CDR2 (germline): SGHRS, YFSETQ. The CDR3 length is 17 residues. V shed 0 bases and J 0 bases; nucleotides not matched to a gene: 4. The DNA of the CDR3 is TGCGCCAGCAGCTTGGGAGACAGGGGCCCAACTAATGAAAAACTGTTTTTT. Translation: CASSLGDRGPTNEKLFF.

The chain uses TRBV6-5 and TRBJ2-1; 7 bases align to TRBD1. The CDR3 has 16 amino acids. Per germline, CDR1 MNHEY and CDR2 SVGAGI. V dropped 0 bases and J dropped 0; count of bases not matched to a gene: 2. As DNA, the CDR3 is TGTGCCAGCAGTTACTCAAGGACAGGCTCCTACAATGAGCAGTTCTTC. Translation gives CASSYSRTGSYNEQFF.

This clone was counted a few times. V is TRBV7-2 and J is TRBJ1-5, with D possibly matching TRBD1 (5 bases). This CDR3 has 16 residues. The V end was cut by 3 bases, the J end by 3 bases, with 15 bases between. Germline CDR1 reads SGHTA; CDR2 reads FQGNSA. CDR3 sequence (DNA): TGTGCCAGCAGCTTCCAGGGAACAGGAAACAATCAGCCCCAGCATTTT. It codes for CASSFQGTGNNQPQHF.

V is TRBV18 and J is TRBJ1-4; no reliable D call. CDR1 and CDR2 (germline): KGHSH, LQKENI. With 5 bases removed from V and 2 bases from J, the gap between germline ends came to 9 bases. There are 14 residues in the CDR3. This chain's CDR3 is CASSEQATNEKLFF. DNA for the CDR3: TGTGCCAGCTCAGAGCAGGCCACTAATGAAAAACTGTTTTTT.

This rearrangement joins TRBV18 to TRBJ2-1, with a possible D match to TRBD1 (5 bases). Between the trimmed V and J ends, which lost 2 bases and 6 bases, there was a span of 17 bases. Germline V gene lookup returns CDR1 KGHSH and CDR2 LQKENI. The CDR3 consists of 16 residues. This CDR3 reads CASSPWVSETVNEQFF. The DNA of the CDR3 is TGTGCCAGCTCACCATGGGTTTCTGAGACAGTCAATGAGCAGTTCTTC.

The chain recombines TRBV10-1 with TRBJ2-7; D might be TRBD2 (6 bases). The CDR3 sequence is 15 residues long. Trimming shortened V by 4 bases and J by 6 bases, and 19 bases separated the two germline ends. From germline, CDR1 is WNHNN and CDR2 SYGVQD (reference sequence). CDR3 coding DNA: TGCGCCAGCAGTGCCGGGGGAGTAGCGGCTCCCGAGCAGTACTTC. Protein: CASSAGGVAAPEQYF.

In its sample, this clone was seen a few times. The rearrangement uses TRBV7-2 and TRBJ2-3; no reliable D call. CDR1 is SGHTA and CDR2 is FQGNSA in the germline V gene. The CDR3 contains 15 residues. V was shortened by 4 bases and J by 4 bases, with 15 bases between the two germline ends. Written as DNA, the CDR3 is TGTGCCAGCAGCTCCGCGGTCGTTCTAGCAGATACGCAGTATTTT. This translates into CASSSAVVLADTQYF.

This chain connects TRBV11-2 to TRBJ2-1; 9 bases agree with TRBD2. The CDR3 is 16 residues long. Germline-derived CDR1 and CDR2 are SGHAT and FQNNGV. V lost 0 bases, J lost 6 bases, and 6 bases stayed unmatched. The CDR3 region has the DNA TGTGCCAGCAGCTTAGATCTAGCGGGATCTGGCAATGAGCAGTTCTTC. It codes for CASSLDLAGSGNEQFF.

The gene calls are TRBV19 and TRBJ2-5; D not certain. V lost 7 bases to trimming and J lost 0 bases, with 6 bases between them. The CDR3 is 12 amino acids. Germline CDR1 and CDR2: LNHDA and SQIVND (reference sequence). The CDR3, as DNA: TGTGCCAGTAACGGGTACCAAGAGACCCAGTACTTC. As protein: CASNGYQETQYF.

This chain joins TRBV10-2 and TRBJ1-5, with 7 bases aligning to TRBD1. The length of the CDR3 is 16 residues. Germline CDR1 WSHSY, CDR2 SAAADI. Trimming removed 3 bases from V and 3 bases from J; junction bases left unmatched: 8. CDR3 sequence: CASSDRGLGNNQPQHF. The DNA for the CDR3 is TGCGCCAGCAGTGATAGGGGGCTGGGTAACAATCAGCCCCAGCATTTT.

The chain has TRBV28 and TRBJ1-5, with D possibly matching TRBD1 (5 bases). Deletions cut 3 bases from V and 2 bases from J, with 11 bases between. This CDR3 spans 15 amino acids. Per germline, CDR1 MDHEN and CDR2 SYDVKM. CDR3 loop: CASSFRGVGNQPQHF. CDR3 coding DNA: TGTGCCAGCAGTTTTAGGGGCGTGGGCAATCAGCCCCAGCATTTT.

In DNA, the CDR3 is TGCGCCAGCAGTGACCCGGGTGGGGGGAGTGGGGCCTACGAGCAGTACTTC. Amino acids: CASSDPGGGSGAYEQYF. This chain uses TRBV10-2 with TRBJ2-7; D may be TRBD2 (6 bases). The CDR3 is 17 amino acids. The germline V and J ends were trimmed by 3 bases and 2 bases, with 20 bases remaining between them. Germline loops: CDR1 WSHSY, CDR2 SAAADI.

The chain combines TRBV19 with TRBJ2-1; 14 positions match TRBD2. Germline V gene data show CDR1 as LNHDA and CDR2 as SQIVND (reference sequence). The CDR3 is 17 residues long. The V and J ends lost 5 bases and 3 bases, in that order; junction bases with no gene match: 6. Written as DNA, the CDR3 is TGTGCCAGTAGTTTGACGACTAGCGGGAGGGTCTACAATGAGCAGTTCTTC. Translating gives CASSLTTSGRVYNEQFF.

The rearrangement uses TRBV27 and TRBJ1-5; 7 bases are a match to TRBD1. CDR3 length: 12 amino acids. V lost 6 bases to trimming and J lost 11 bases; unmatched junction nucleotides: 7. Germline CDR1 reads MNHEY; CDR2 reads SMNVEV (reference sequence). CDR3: CASRRQGGAQHF. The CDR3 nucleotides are TGTGCCAGCAGGAGACAGGGTGGTGCCCAGCATTTT.

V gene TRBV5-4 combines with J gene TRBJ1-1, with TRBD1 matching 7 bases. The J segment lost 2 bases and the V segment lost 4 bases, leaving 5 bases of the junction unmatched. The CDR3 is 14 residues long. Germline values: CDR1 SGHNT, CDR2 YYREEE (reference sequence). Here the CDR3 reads CASSLDRDNTEAFF. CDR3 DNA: TGTGCCAGCAGCCTAGACAGGGACAACACTGAAGCTTTCTTT.